Shown below are 7 T cell receptor beta chains from a single sample sequenced in a study of PD-1 blockade in classical Hodgkin lymphoma (dated by TCRdb to the early 2020s). The sample's time point label, decoded: cycle 2 day 1 (C2D1) of nivolumab. Every trial patient had relapsed after autologous stem cell transplantation, and cohorts A, B and C differed in prior brentuximab vedotin exposure. The library was obtained by the immunoSEQ multiplex PCR assay. This immuneACCESS table, as held by TCRdb, lists in-frame sequences with V and J called but not all clones. Of the missing ones, under half trace to an unresolved V gene in checked studies; the others have no known cause. The sample includes about 20,000 clones, with nearly 75% observed a single time. The ten largest clones take up roughly a quarter of the sample. The sequencing used peripheral blood mononuclear cells (PBMCs), collected before the second cycle of nivolumab. The receptors come from a human donor with classical Hodgkin lymphoma.

This clone was seen a few times. The rearrangement joins TRBV7-9 to TRBJ2-5; TRBD2 agrees at 7 bases. V dropped 3 bases and J dropped 2; count of bases not matched to a gene: 3. Germline values: CDR1 SEHNR, CDR2 FQNEAQ (reference sequence). This CDR3 is 14 amino acids long. CDR3 sequence (DNA): TGTGCCAGCAGCTTCGCTAGCGGACAAGAGACCCAGTACTTC. It yields the protein CASSFASGQETQYF. Complete variable domain (other parts from reference TRBV7-9 and TRBJ2-5): DTGVSQNPRHKITKRGQNVTFRCDPISEHNRLYWYRQTLGQGPEFLTYFQNEAQLEKSRLLSDRFSAERPKGSFSTLEIQRTEQGDSAMYLCASSFASGQETQYFGPGTRLLVL.

This chain connects TRBV29-1 to TRBJ2-7; the match to TRBD1 covers 7 bases. J gave up 0 bases and V 7 bases, and 9 bases lay outside the gene matches. The CDR3 covers 14 residues. Germline CDR1 reads SQVTM; CDR2 reads ANQGSEA. CDR3 region: CSAEAGGDSYEQYF. For the CDR3, the DNA is TGCAGCGCAGAAGCAGGGGGAGACTCCTACGAGCAGTACTTC.

J is TRBJ1-2 and V is TRBV27, with D hard to call. CDR1 is MNHEY and CDR2 is SMNVEV in the germline V gene (reference sequence). The V and J ends lost 5 bases and 4 bases respectively, with 20 bases between them. This CDR3 has 16 residues. CDR3 protein: CASSVRSLDASYGYTF. CDR3 nucleotides: TGTGCCAGCAGTGTCCGATCCCTTGACGCTTCCTATGGCTACACCTTC.

V and J are TRBV15 and TRBJ2-1; D not certain. The CDR3 length is 12 residues. V gave up 0 bases and J gave up 8 bases, with 5 bases separating them. Germline CDR1 is LNHNV and CDR2 is YYDKDF (reference sequence). The CDR3 region has the DNA TGTGCCACCAGCAGAGATCGGTATGAGCAGTTCTTC. This translates into CATSRDRYEQFF.

Sample share makes this clone medium-sized. The V and J genes are TRBV5-1 and TRBJ2-7; 12 nucleotides match TRBD1. Per the germline V gene, CDR1 is SGHRS and CDR2 is YFSETQ. The J segment lost 4 bases and the V segment lost 3 bases, leaving 2 bases of the junction unmatched. CDR3 length: 14 residues. CDR3 DNA: TGCGCCAGCAGCTCGGGACAGGGGGCTTACGAGCAGTACTTC. This codes for CASSSGQGAYEQYF.

This clone was observed a handful of times. This chain links TRBV18 with TRBJ2-2; a weak D match, TRBD2 (6 bases). This CDR3 has 15 amino acids. Trimming took off 1 base at V and 3 bases at J, with 9 bases between the two ends. Germline CDR1 is KGHSH and CDR2 is LQKENI. CDR3 nucleotide sequence: TGTGCCAGCTCACCACAGGGAGGAGACACCGGGGAGCTGTTTTTT. It specifies CASSPQGGDTGELFF. Based on the CDR3 plus reference TRBV18 and TRBJ2-2, the full variable domain is NAGVMQNPRHLVRRRGQEARLRCSPMKGHSHVYWYRQLPEEGLKFMVYLQKENIIDESGMPKERFSAEFPKEGPSILRIQQVVRGDSAAYFCASSPQGGDTGELFFGEGSRLTVL.

The chain combines TRBV29-1 with TRBJ2-1, with TRBD2 matching 13 bases. From germline, CDR1 is SQVTM and CDR2 ANQGSEA. There are 13 residues in the CDR3. Germline trimming cut 7 bases from V and 9 bases from J; bases unmatched to any gene: 6. CDR3 nucleotide sequence: TGCAGCGGAACTAGCGGGAGGGCCAGTGAGCAGTTCTTC. Residues: CSGTSGRASEQFF.